This TCR beta chain was sequenced in a study of early T cells in non-severe SARS-CoV-2 infection. Study background: Chains were unpaired, as sequencing was done on bulk RNA from unsorted whole blood.

In its sample, this clonotype was seen many times. Its antigen remains unknown. Trimming shortened V by 6 bases and J by 7 bases, and 16 bases separated the two germline ends. The CDR3 loop spans 14 amino acids. Germline CDR1 MNHNS, CDR2 SASEGT. Separate cDNA molecules each had unique molecular identifiers attached to them. MiXCR, applied by TCRdb to the 5' RACE reads, yields one record per CDR3 protein. The sample gives 54,000 or so distinct CDR3 sequences, around 5.6% of which show up once; under 8% is in the top ten. General study points: The study's VDJdb matching favored anti-spike CD8 responses and missed private and CD4 specificities.

The V and J genes are TRBV6-1 and TRBJ2-1; D remains unclear. The TCR sequence derives from an adult who was a healthcare worker with PCR-confirmed SARS-CoV-2 infection or an uninfected control (not recorded which). Sequencing was done on a sample of whole blood. In DNA form, the CDR3 reads TGTGCCAGCAGCCGAGGCTCCTTCGGGAATGAGCAGTTCTTC. This gives the protein CASSRGSFGNEQFF.